This passage covers 18 T cell receptor beta chains from one sample sequenced in a study of T cells in localized non-small cell lung cancer. Sequenced by immunoSEQ multiplex PCR; TCRdb stores in-frame clones only, minus some. This table has about 21,000 clones, approximately 91% appearing once. This specimen consisted of peripheral blood mononuclear cells, obtained before any cancer treatment. These receptors were collected from a male donor aged 60 or over with stage II lung adenocarcinoma.

The rearrangement links TRBV2 to TRBJ2-1, with D possibly called TRBD1 or TRBD2 (6 bases each). In germline, CDR1 is SNHLY, CDR2 FYNNEI. Trimming pared 1 base from V and 12 bases from J, leaving 13 bases between. The CDR3 is 13 amino acids. CDR3 nucleotides: TGTGCCAGCAGTGAAGAGGGGGGTGTTGGGCAGTTCTTC. Translated, it gives CASSEEGGVGQFF.

The genes are TRBV6-6 and TRBJ2-7, with D perhaps matching TRBD1 (6 bases). CDR1 is MNHNY and CDR2 is SVGAGI in the germline V gene (reference sequence). The CDR3 covers 14 residues. Trimming removed 7 bases at V and 3 bases at J, with 16 bases between. The CDR3 is CASTSRTANYEQYF. The CDR3 coding sequence is TGTGCCAGCACCTCGCGGACAGCGAACTACGAGCAGTACTTC.

The J gene is TRBJ1-2, the V gene TRBV28, with 10 bases matching TRBD1. The V segment lost 5 bases and the J segment 4 bases; nucleotides outside the gene matches: 7. There are 15 residues in the CDR3. Germline V gene sequence: CDR1 MDHEN, CDR2 SYDVKM. CDR3 loop: CASSTSGTGVYGYTF. CDR3 DNA sequence: TGTGCCAGCAGTACCTCCGGGACAGGGGTCTATGGCTACACCTTC.

This clone appeared once. The V gene is TRBV6-1, the J gene TRBJ1-5; TRBD1 matches 8 bases. CDR3 length: 17 amino acids. V shed 2 bases, J shed 3 bases, and the junction held 9 bases outside the gene matches. CDR1 is MNHNS and CDR2 is SASEGT in the germline V gene. In DNA form, the CDR3 reads TGTGCCAGCAGTGAATACCTCGGGACAGGCTCCAATCAGCCCCAGCATTTT. As protein: CASSEYLGTGSNQPQHF.

The CDR3 nucleotides read TGCGCCAGCAGCGGCACCTTTACTTCCACAGATACGCAGTATTTT. Translating gives CASSGTFTSTDTQYF. V gene TRBV5-1 combines with J gene TRBJ2-3, with unresolved D. This CDR3 region has 15 residues. Germline V gene lookup returns CDR1 SGHRS and CDR2 YFSETQ. V was clipped by 4 bases and J by 2 bases, with 14 bases between them.

The V call is TRBV15, the J call TRBJ2-1; tentative D call: TRBD2 (6 bases). Germline V gene sequence: CDR1 LNHNV, CDR2 YYDKDF (reference sequence). Trimming cost V 3 bases and J 0 bases, with 9 bases left between them. There are 15 residues in the CDR3. As DNA, the CDR3 is TGTGCCACCAGCAGGGAGGGGAGCTCCTACAATGAGCAGTTCTTC. Its translation: CATSREGSSYNEQFF. Combining the CDR3 with reference TRBV15 and TRBJ2-1 gives the whole variable domain DAMVIQNPRYQVTQFGKPVTLSCSQTLNHNVMYWYQQKSSQAPKLLFHYYDKDFNNEADTPDNFQSRRPNTSFCFLDIRSPGLGDTAMYLCATSREGSSYNEQFFGPGTRLTVL.

The gene calls are TRBV6-1 and TRBJ1-5, with 11 positions matching TRBD1. Trimming cost V 6 bases and J 1 base; bases outside gene matches: 2. This CDR3 is 15 amino acids long. Germline CDR1 is MNHNS and CDR2 is SASEGT. In DNA, the CDR3 is TGTGCCAGCAGGGGGACAGGGGGGAGCAATCAGCCCCAGCATTTT. It specifies CASRGTGGSNQPQHF.

This sequence joins TRBV7-9 and TRBJ2-5, with D perhaps TRBD1 (5 bases). TRBJ2-7 explains the end of the DNA better; the J call may be wrong. The CDR3 is 15 residues long. Germline lookup yields CDR1 SEHNR and CDR2 FQNEAQ (reference sequence). CDR3 in DNA: TGTGCCAGCAGCTTAAGAAGTGGCAGGGTGGTCGAGCAGTACTTC. It codes for CASSLRSGRVVEQYF.

This clone has only one observation. This chain links TRBV5-5 with TRBJ2-3; D perhaps matches TRBD1 (6 bases). From germline, CDR1 is SGHKS and CDR2 YYEKEE (reference sequence). CDR3 length: 16 amino acids. The ends were cut back, 2 bases at V and 6 bases at J, with 19 bases in the middle. The CDR3 region is CASSLSPTGVGDTQYF. In nucleotides, the CDR3 is TGTGCCAGCAGCTTATCCCCGACAGGAGTGGGGGATACGCAGTATTTT.

The chain couples TRBV25-1 to TRBJ2-7; TRBD2 aligns across 8 bases. Germline CDR1 reads MGHDK; CDR2 reads SYGVNS. Trimming at V came to 8 bases and at J to 4 bases, leaving 10 bases not matched to a gene. CDR3 length: 14 residues. The CDR3 here is CASSSGGGTYEQYF. The CDR3, as DNA: TGTGCCAGCTCCTCCGGGGGGGGCACTTACGAGCAGTACTTC.

This chain joins TRBV10-1 and TRBJ1-3; no firm D call. The germline V gene encodes CDR1 WNHNN and CDR2 SYGVQD (reference sequence). The CDR3 has 15 residues. V shed 6 bases and J shed 2 bases, with 14 bases lying between them. This chain's CDR3 is CASRGHVRPGNTIYF. Written as DNA, the CDR3 is TGCGCCAGCAGGGGCCATGTTAGGCCTGGAAACACCATATATTTT.

The rearrangement uses TRBV27 and TRBJ2-7, with D perhaps TRBD2 (6 bases). The CDR3 loop spans 17 amino acids. Trimming cost V 4 bases and J 2 bases, with 21 bases left between them. The germline V gene has CDR1 MNHEY and CDR2 SMNVEV (reference sequence). CDR3 bases: TGTGCCAGCAGTTCCACCCAACTCCTGACTAGTGCCTACGAGCAGTACTTC. Amino acid sequence: CASSSTQLLTSAYEQYF.

This chain connects TRBV6-5 to TRBJ2-5; unclear D gene. In germline, CDR1 is MNHEY, CDR2 SVGAGI. The V end lost 2 bases, the J end lost 5 bases, and 15 bases lay between the germline ends. The CDR3 spans 15 residues. CDR3 DNA: TGTGCCAGCAGTTACGGGCCACCGACTGGCGAGACCCAGTACTTC. It yields the protein CASSYGPPTGETQYF.

The J gene is TRBJ2-1, the V gene TRBV6-5; D is tentatively TRBD1 or TRBD2 (5 bases each). CDR3 length: 13 residues. V was clipped by 7 bases and J by 9 bases, with 16 bases between them. From germline, CDR1 is MNHEY and CDR2 SVGAGI. The CDR3 sequence is CASTGTAHGEQFF. The CDR3 DNA sequence: TGTGCCAGCACAGGGACGGCACACGGTGAGCAGTTCTTC.

This rearrangement joins TRBV7-8 to TRBJ2-5; 8 bases agree with TRBD1. Germline lookup yields CDR1 SGHVS and CDR2 FQNEAQ. This CDR3 has 18 residues. V dropped 1 base and J dropped 5; count of bases not matched to a gene: 15. CDR3 protein: CASSLGTGRGLGAETQYF. CDR3 sequence (DNA): TGTGCCAGCAGCTTAGGAACCGGCAGGGGGCTGGGGGCCGAGACCCAGTACTTC. The full variable domain, rest sourced from reference TRBV7-8 and TRBJ2-5, is GAGVSQSPRYKVAKRGQDVALRCDPISGHVSLFWYQQALGQGPEFLTYFQNEAQLDKSGLPSDRFFAERPEGSVSTLKIQRTQQEDSAVYLCASSLGTGRGLGAETQYFGPGTRLLVL.

This chain uses TRBV7-2 with TRBJ2-3; D gene unclear. Germline CDR1 is SGHTA and CDR2 is FQGNSA. Trimming cost V 8 bases and J 3 bases, with 15 bases left between them. The CDR3 runs 14 residues. The CDR3: CASRLMIATDTQYF. CDR3 coding DNA: TGTGCCAGCCGTTTAATGATTGCGACAGATACGCAGTATTTT.

V is TRBV7-3 and J is TRBJ2-7; no clear D gene. V was trimmed by 9 bases and J by 4 bases, leaving 16 bases between them. The length of the CDR3 is 13 residues. CDR1 is SGHTA, CDR2 FQGTGA, per germline. The CDR3 is CASSLRPEYEQYF. CDR3 coding DNA: TGTGCCAGTTCCCTCCGGCCGGAATACGAGCAGTACTTC.

Notes on this clone: Other DNA sequences in this specimen translate into the identical CDR3. The CDR3 DNA reads as TGTGCCAGCAGTTTACAGGGTGTCGGAAACACCATATATTTT. Translating gives CASSLQGVGNTIYF. The rearrangement uses TRBV28 and TRBJ1-3; a possible D gene is TRBD1 (5 bases). Germline CDR1 reads MDHEN; CDR2 reads SYDVKM. V lost 2 bases and J 4 bases, leaving 9 bases between the germline ends. This CDR3 spans 14 amino acids.